This TCR beta chain was identified in a study of blood T cell repertoires in COVID-19. Study-level background: Acute and convalescent COVID-19 specimens originated in the United States, Italy and Spain. The analysed material was cDNA or gDNA that came from T cells, B-cell-depleted T cells, or PBMCs.

As originally analysed: Counts of nucleated cells, estimated from reference gene primer amplification, were obtained. Measured with immunoSEQ multiplex PCR; TCRdb has only the in-frame clones, and not every one. From that table come the V and J calls and clone size; the DNA was used to work out D and trimming. The sample has over 60,000 clones; about 87% are singletons. Per germline, CDR1 SGDLS and CDR2 YYNGEE. The CDR3 extends over 14 amino acids. V dropped 0 bases and J dropped 8 bases, with 12 bases sitting between them. This TCR was sampled from a woman older than 75 with active COVID-19. Sequenced sample: peripheral blood. The chain links TRBV9 to TRBJ2-1; weak D call: TRBD2 (6 bases). CDR3: CASSVGREGDEQFF. CDR3 sequence (DNA): TGTGCCAGCAGCGTAGGGAGGGAAGGGGATGAGCAGTTCTTC.